Presented here are 27 T cell receptor beta chains from one specimen sequenced in a study of cytotoxic CD8 clonotypes in ibrutinib-treated CLL. Profiling relied on immunoSEQ multiplex PCR, and the TCRdb table lists in-frame clones only, not all of them. Of more than 110,000 clones in the sample, roughly three quarters were seen once. The sequencing here drew on PBMCs, taken after 24 months of ibrutinib treatment. The receptors were sampled from a human donor with chronic lymphocytic leukemia.

The chain couples TRBV28 to TRBJ1-1; D gene unclear. Trimming removed 5 bases at V and 1 base at J, with 8 bases between. Germline CDR1 reads MDHEN; CDR2 reads SYDVKM. The length of the CDR3 is 13 residues. CDR3 region: CASSPHQNTEAFF. The DNA for the CDR3 is TGTGCCAGCAGTCCCCACCAGAACACTGAAGCTTTCTTT.

The V call is TRBV7-2, the J call TRBJ2-6; D gene uncertain. V dropped 4 bases and J dropped 0 bases, with 10 bases sitting between them. CDR1 and CDR2 from the germline V gene are SGHTA and FQGNSA. CDR3 length equals 16 residues. CDR3 DNA sequence: TGTGCCAGCAGCTCCAGACGGAACTCTGGGGCCAACGTCCTGACTTTC. It is translated as CASSSRRNSGANVLTF.

V gene TRBV19 combines with J gene TRBJ1-2, with a tentative D call TRBD1 (5 bases). This CDR3 has 15 amino acids. V was pared by 7 bases and J by 5 bases, with 20 bases between. In germline, CDR1 is LNHDA, CDR2 SQIVND (reference sequence). The CDR3 DNA reads TGTGCCAGTATGCGGGAAGGGACTTGGGAATATGGCTACACCTTC. It translates to CASMREGTWEYGYTF.

A single count supports this clone. V gene TRBV11-2 combines with J gene TRBJ2-7; 7 bases match TRBD2. V was clipped by 3 bases and J by 5 bases; unmatched bases: 7. The CDR3 length is 14 residues. Germline assignment: CDR1 SGHAT and CDR2 FQNNGV. CDR3 in amino acids: CASSFRTRNDEQYF. As DNA, the CDR3 is TGTGCCAGCAGCTTCCGGACTAGGAACGACGAGCAGTACTTC.

The gene calls are TRBV5-1 and TRBJ1-3; 9 bases fit TRBD1. Germline CDR1 SGHRS, CDR2 YFSETQ. The CDR3 contains 15 residues. V lost 4 bases to trimming and J lost 3 bases; unmatched junction nucleotides: 5. The CDR3 region has the DNA TGCGCCAGCAGCGCTCAGACAGGGGGTGGAAACACCATATATTTT. Translation: CASSAQTGGGNTIYF. Looking up the rest from reference TRBV5-1 and TRBJ1-3 gives the full variable domain: KAGVTQTPRYLIKTRGQQVTLSCSPISGHRSVSWYQQTPGQGLQFLFEYFSETQRNKGNFPGRFSGRQFSNSRSEMNVSTLELGDSALYLCASSAQTGGGNTIYFGEGSWLTVV.

The rearrangement uses TRBV19 and TRBJ2-5; possibly TRBD1 or TRBD2 for D (5 bases each). Trimming shortened V by 6 bases and J by 4 bases, and 12 bases separated the two germline ends. The CDR3 is 13 amino acids. Germline values: CDR1 LNHDA, CDR2 SQIVND (reference sequence). CDR3 sequence reads: CASRGRLRETQYF. The CDR3 nucleotides are TGTGCCAGTAGGGGACGGCTAAGAGAGACCCAGTACTTC.

The V call is TRBV18, the J call TRBJ1-1, with unresolved D. The CDR3 has 13 amino acids. From germline, CDR1 is KGHSH and CDR2 LQKENI. V was trimmed by 3 bases and J by 0 bases, leaving 5 bases between them. CDR3 residues: CASSPFLNTEAFF. Written as DNA, the CDR3 is TGTGCCAGCTCACCTTTCCTGAACACTGAAGCTTTCTTT.

V usage is TRBV12-5 and J usage is TRBJ1-1; 7 nucleotides line up with TRBD1. Losses at the gene ends were 3 bases for V and 4 bases for J; bases not matched to a gene: 8. The CDR3 loop spans 15 amino acids. Germline CDR1 is LGHNT and CDR2 is FRNRAP. This chain's CDR3 is CASGFKQGRSTEAFF. CDR3 sequence (DNA): TGTGCTAGTGGTTTCAAACAGGGGAGAAGCACTGAAGCTTTCTTT. Full variable domain (outside the CDR3, taken from reference TRBV12-5 and TRBJ1-1): DARVTQTPRHKVTEMGQEVTMRCQPILGHNTVFWYRQTMMQGLELLAYFRNRAPLDDSGMPKDRFSAEMPDATLATLKIQPSEPRDSAVYFCASGFKQGRSTEAFFGQGTRLTVV.

The genes are TRBV4-3 and TRBJ2-3; D remains unclear. The CDR3 length is 14 residues. V was cut by 0 bases and J by 5 bases, with 9 bases left in between. Germline CDR1 reads LGHNA; CDR2 reads YSLEER. The CDR3 bases are TGCGCCAGCAGCCAAGATCTCCTTGGAGATACGCAGTATTTT. It is translated as CASSQDLLGDTQYF.

The rearrangement joins TRBV5-1 to TRBJ1-2; 9 bases agree with TRBD1. This CDR3 comprises 15 residues. Looked up from germline, CDR1 is SGHRS and CDR2 is YFSETQ. V lost 0 bases and J lost 1; bases outside the gene matches: 1. CDR3 protein: CASSLGTGVNYGYTF. CDR3 in DNA: TGCGCCAGCAGCTTGGGGACAGGGGTTAACTATGGCTACACCTTC.

The J gene is TRBJ2-7, the V gene TRBV18; weak D call: TRBD2 (7 bases). CDR3 size: 13 residues. V was trimmed by 2 bases and J by 6 bases, leaving 11 bases between them. The germline V gene encodes CDR1 KGHSH and CDR2 LQKENI. CDR3 nucleotides: TGTGCCAGCTCACCAGTTGGGGGGGCCGAGCAGTACTTC. This sequence encodes CASSPVGGAEQYF. The complete variable domain, with remaining parts taken from reference TRBV18 and TRBJ2-7, reads NAGVMQNPRHLVRRRGQEARLRCSPMKGHSHVYWYRQLPEEGLKFMVYLQKENIIDESGMPKERFSAEFPKEGPSILRIQQVVRGDSAAYFCASSPVGGAEQYFGPGTRLTVT.

This chain links TRBV15 with TRBJ1-1, with a tentative D call TRBD1 (5 bases). The germline V and J ends were trimmed by 0 bases and 8 bases, with 10 bases remaining between them. This CDR3 region has 13 residues. The germline gives CDR1 LNHNV, CDR2 YYDKDF (reference sequence). The CDR3 is CATSRDEGREAFF. The CDR3, as DNA: TGTGCCACCAGCAGAGATGAGGGACGGGAAGCTTTCTTT.

The chain combines TRBV6-5 with TRBJ2-1, with D possibly being TRBD1 (5 bases). Germline loops: CDR1 MNHEY, CDR2 SVGAGI. The V end lost 9 bases, the J end lost 4 bases, and 7 bases lay between the germline ends. CDR3 length: 11 residues. CDR3 protein: CASKGYNEQFF. In DNA form, the CDR3 reads TGTGCCAGTAAGGGGTACAATGAGCAGTTCTTC.

The V gene is TRBV9, the J gene TRBJ1-1; D ambiguous. The CDR3 sequence is 13 residues long. V was cut by 4 bases and J by 2 bases, with 9 bases left in between. Germline values: CDR1 SGDLS, CDR2 YYNGEE. Written as DNA, the CDR3 is TGTGCCAGCAGCACCGGACGTAACACTGAAGCTTTCTTT. As protein: CASSTGRNTEAFF.

The chain recombines TRBV5-1 with TRBJ2-3; D unresolved. This CDR3 is built from 14 residues. Germline V gene lookup returns CDR1 SGHRS and CDR2 YFSETQ. With 1 base removed from V and 2 bases from J, the gap between germline ends came to 8 bases. CDR3 DNA: TGCGCCAGCAGCTTGTATGACTTCACAGATACGCAGTATTTT. This codes for CASSLYDFTDTQYF.

The CDR3 region is CASSYPQGQETQYF. CDR3 in DNA: TGTGCCAGCAGCTACCCACAGGGGCAAGAGACCCAGTACTTC. V gene TRBV7-9 combines with J gene TRBJ2-5; 7 bases align to TRBD1. This CDR3 has 14 amino acids. Germline values: CDR1 SEHNR, CDR2 FQNEAQ (reference sequence). J lost 2 bases, V lost 4 bases, and 4 bases had no gene match.

The chain couples TRBV10-3 to TRBJ1-2; D is possibly TRBD1 (5 bases). The V and J ends lost 10 bases and 6 bases respectively, with 18 bases between them. The germline V gene encodes CDR1 ENHRY and CDR2 SYGVKD. The CDR3 consists of 13 residues. The chain's CDR3 is CATGRGEGNGYTF. The CDR3 nucleotides read TGTGCCACGGGGCGGGGAGAGGGAAATGGCTACACCTTC.

The chain employs TRBV4-3 and TRBJ1-1; no definite D call. Trimming shortened V by 3 bases and J by 7 bases, and 12 bases separated the two germline ends. CDR3 length equals 13 residues. Germline V gene lookup returns CDR1 LGHNA and CDR2 YSLEER. CDR3 bases: TGCGCCAGCAGCCACGGCGATGGCGGTGAAGCTTTCTTT. This gives the protein CASSHGDGGEAFF.

This clone was detected only once. CDR3 nucleotides: TGTGCCAGCAGTCCGACAGGGGAGGGATATGGCTACACCTTC. Translation gives CASSPTGEGYGYTF. The J gene is TRBJ1-2, the V gene TRBV6-5; TRBD1 matches at 8 bases. J gave up 5 bases and V 5 bases, and 7 bases lay outside the gene matches. CDR3 length: 14 amino acids. Germline V gene sequence: CDR1 MNHEY, CDR2 SVGAGI.

The CDR3 spells CASSEVGSTDTQYF. Here the CDR3 DNA reads TGTGCCAGCAGTGAAGTGGGGAGCACAGATACGCAGTATTTT. The genes are TRBV6-1 and TRBJ2-3, with D uncertain. Trimming removed 1 base at V and 0 bases at J, with 5 bases between. The CDR3 is 14 amino acids. Per the germline V gene, CDR1 is MNHNS and CDR2 is SASEGT.

The V call is TRBV30, the J call TRBJ2-2, with D possibly called TRBD1 or TRBD2 (5 bases each). This CDR3 spans 13 amino acids. With 2 bases removed from V and 6 bases from J, the gap between germline ends came to 10 bases. Germline assignment: CDR1 GTSNPN and CDR2 SVGIG (reference sequence). CDR3 residues: CAWSLGVAGELFF. In DNA form, the CDR3 reads TGTGCCTGGAGTCTGGGGGTGGCCGGGGAGCTGTTTTTT.

This clone was observed a single time. The genes are TRBV14 and TRBJ2-3; D is uncertain. V lost 5 bases, J lost 5 bases, and 11 bases lay in between. CDR3 length: 13 residues. The germline gives CDR1 SGHDN, CDR2 FVKESK. CDR3 sequence reads: CASSLGLGDTQYF. DNA of the CDR3: TGTGCCAGCAGCTTGGGTTTGGGAGATACGCAGTATTTT. Full variable domain (missing parts from reference TRBV14 and TRBJ2-3): EAGVTQFPSHSVIEKGQTVTLRCDPISGHDNLYWYRRVMGKEIKFLLHFVKESKQDESGMPNNRFLAERTGGTYSTLKVQPAELEDSGVYFCASSLGLGDTQYFGPGTRLTVL.

V and J are TRBV6-1 and TRBJ1-2; D may be TRBD1 (5 bases). The CDR3 is made up of 14 amino acids. Germline CDR1 MNHNS, CDR2 SASEGT. V dropped 4 bases and J dropped 4 bases, with 13 bases sitting between them. In DNA form, the CDR3 reads TGTGCCAGCAGTGCCCCGACGGGGGGCTATGGCTACACCTTC. Translating gives CASSAPTGGYGYTF.

The chain couples TRBV7-3 to TRBJ2-1; maybe TRBD1 (6 bases). This CDR3 region has 14 residues. Trimming cost V 1 base and J 12 bases, with 16 bases left between them. Germline V gives CDR1 SGHTA, CDR2 FQGTGA. CDR3: CASSLSGAVGGQFF. CDR3 DNA: TGTGCCAGCAGCTTAAGTGGGGCGGTAGGGGGGCAGTTCTTC.

There are many counts of this clone. The chain employs TRBV7-2 and TRBJ1-5; D is perhaps TRBD1 (6 bases). Germline loops: CDR1 SGHTA, CDR2 FQGNSA. Trimming removed 3 bases at V and 5 bases at J, with 14 bases between. This CDR3 has 15 residues. CDR3 DNA: TGTGCCAGCAGCTTGGGTAACAGGGACGATCAGCCCCAGCATTTT. Translation: CASSLGNRDDQPQHF. Full variable domain (missing parts from reference TRBV7-2 and TRBJ1-5): GAGVSQSPSNKVTEKGKDVELRCDPISGHTALYWYRQSLGQGLEFLIYFQGNSAPDKSGLPSDRFSAERTGGSVSTLTIQRTQQEDSAVYLCASSLGNRDDQPQHFGDGTRLSIL.

This chain links TRBV28 with TRBJ2-3; D is possibly TRBD2 (7 bases). Germline V CDR1 and CDR2: MDHEN, SYDVKM. The ends were cut back, 1 base at V and 6 bases at J, with 14 bases in the middle. This CDR3 is built from 15 residues. CDR3 in amino acids: CASSLSSRGADTQYF. CDR3 sequence (DNA): TGTGCCAGCAGTTTATCGAGCCGGGGGGCGGATACGCAGTATTTT. Together with reference TRBV28 and TRBJ2-3, the CDR3 gives the full variable domain: DVKVTQSSRYLVKRTGEKVFLECVQDMDHENMFWYRQDPGLGLRLIYFSYDVKMKEKGDIPEGYSVSREKKERFSLILESASTNQTSMYLCASSLSSRGADTQYFGPGTRLTVL.

In this sample, this clone turned up once. The V gene is TRBV28, the J gene TRBJ1-3; D possibly corresponds to TRBD1 (5 bases). Germline loops: CDR1 MDHEN, CDR2 SYDVKM. V lost 6 bases, J lost 1 base, and 10 bases lay in between. This CDR3 comprises 14 residues. The CDR3 region is CASSWGGSGNTIYF. The CDR3 nucleotides read TGTGCCAGCAGCTGGGGGGGGTCTGGAAACACCATATATTTT. The whole variable domain, remainder taken from reference TRBV28 and TRBJ1-3, is DVKVTQSSRYLVKRTGEKVFLECVQDMDHENMFWYRQDPGLGLRLIYFSYDVKMKEKGDIPEGYSVSREKKERFSLILESASTNQTSMYLCASSWGGSGNTIYFGEGSWLTVV.